This T cell receptor (beta chain) was profiled in a study of tumor and adjacent non-tumor tissue in lung cancer. Study-level information: Histology: around twelve adenocarcinoma, a couple of squamous cell carcinoma, 1 small cell lung cancer.

TCRbeta libraries were built with three rounds of nested PCR, modified from ARM-PCR. TCRdb re-analysed the multiplex PCR reads in MiXCR, keeping a single row per CDR3 protein. This table has approximately 150,000 distinct CDR3 sequences, approximately 66% appearing once. Study-level results: In normal lung, the top 100 clones were significantly more dominant than in tumor. Patients with more diverse tumor TCRs had worse survival. TCR diversity was significantly greater in tumor than normal lung tissue.

CDR1 and CDR2 from the germline V gene are LGHNA and YNFKEQ. This CDR3 is built from 15 residues. Turning to this clonotype: What it recognizes is unknown. At one end, the junction sequence differs from germline, possibly due to a read error.

The template was RNA from unsorted bulk tissue. The material sequenced was lung tumor tissue. V is TRBV4-2 and J is TRBJ1-1; 7 nucleotides line up with TRBD1. This clonotype was obtained from a man aged 55 to 70 with small cell lung cancer. This CDR3 is CASTQGGRANTEAFF. The CDR3 DNA is TGTGCCAGCACCCAAGGGGGCAGGGCGAACACTGAAGCTTTCTTT.